This TCR beta chain emerged from a study of blood T cell repertoires in COVID-19. As for the study in general: Material from acute and convalescent COVID-19 was sourced from the United States, Italy and Spain. In each case, the material was cDNA or gDNA derived from T cells, B-cell-depleted T cells, or PBMCs.

In the original processing: Nucleated cell number was recorded as an estimate derived from reference gene primer amplification. TCRdb keeps only in-frame clones here, not all; method: immunoSEQ multiplex PCR. V and J calls and clone size are given by that table; D and trimming were obtained from the DNA. The profile shows 120,000 or so clones, less than 85% of them singletons. The CDR3 is 13 amino acids. The V gene lost 0 bases and the J gene lost 2 bases, with 4 bases spanning the gap. Germline V lookup: CDR1 KGHSH, CDR2 LQKENI. This receptor was taken from a human donor with acute or convalescent COVID-19. The donor label of this sample is uncertain. The chain joins TRBV18 to TRBJ1-1; no clear D gene. What was sequenced was peripheral blood. The CDR3 region has the DNA TGTGCCAGCTCACCACCGGCCAACACTGAAGCTTTCTTT. Protein: CASSPPANTEAFF.